Following are 13 T cell receptor beta chains from one sample sequenced in a study of tumor and adjacent non-tumor tissue in lung cancer (dated by TCRdb to between 2018 and 2020). Library preparation used multiplex PCR. TCRdb records Illumina HiSeq 2500 as the sequencer. Following protocols modified from ARM-PCR, the researchers constructed TCRbeta libraries through three rounds of nested PCR with primers (Table S4). TCRdb reanalyzed the raw reads on its own, using fastp at Q25 for trimming and MiXCR for clone calling, and kept in-frame beta chains. CDR3 protein sequences are deduplicated, and each keeps its most common genes and DNA. For this sample the table gives under 150,000 distinct CDR3 sequences, of which roughly 66% were detected only once. The top ten clones comprise approximately 18% of the sample. RNA was extracted from bulk unsorted tissue and checked for quality with a NanoDrop ND-1000 and an Agilent 2100.

Specimen: lung tumor tissue. These TCRs come from a man between 60 and 75 years old with small cell lung cancer.

This clonotype was observed a few times. The J gene is TRBJ1-2, the V gene TRBV11-2, with D perhaps TRBD1 (5 bases). The CDR3 runs to 13 residues. Trimming took 6 bases from V and 8 from J, leaving 16 bases between them. Germline V gene sequence: CDR1 SGHAT, CDR2 FQNNGV. In DNA form, the CDR3 reads TGTGCCAGCAGACCAAGAGGGGCTATGGGCTACACCTTC. Protein sequence: CASRPRGAMGYTF.

Concerning this clonotype: Just one base apart from a much larger clone, this may be a read error. The gene calls are TRBV20-1 and TRBJ1-5, with no clear D. The J call may be faulty, since TRBJ2-3 better matches the DNA end. The CDR3 consists of 15 residues. The germline V gene has CDR1 DFQATT and CDR2 SNEGSKA (reference sequence). The CDR3 sequence is CSARDFSGSNQPQYF. The CDR3 DNA reads TGCAGTGCTAGAGATTTTTCAGGTAGCAATCAGCCCCAGTATTTT.

Worth noting for this clonotype: The germline gene is not matched at one end of the junction; a read error may be the cause. The chain combines TRBV12-3 or TRBV12-4 with TRBJ2-3; D is unresolved. This CDR3 has 14 amino acids. The CDR3, as DNA: TGTGTCAGCAGTTTCATGACCCGCACAGATACGCAGTATTTT. Translating it yields CVSSFMTRTDTQYF.

The rearrangement links TRBV6-2 or TRBV6-3 to TRBJ2-1, with D unresolved. The CDR3 extends over 14 amino acids. V gave up 2 bases and J gave up 15 bases, with 20 bases separating them. Germline assignment: CDR1 MNHEY and CDR2 SVGEGT. The CDR3 protein is CASSYLEHRHQRFF. The CDR3 DNA is TGTGCCAGCAGTTACCTCGAGCATCGCCATCAGCGGTTCTTC.

The table lists this clonotype with many counts. The germline gene is not matched at one end of the junction; a read error may be the cause. The CDR3 region has the DNA TGTGCCAGCAGCTTAGATCGGGACACTGAAGCTTTCTTT. Translation gives CASSLDRDTEAFF. J is TRBJ1-1 and V is TRBV4-1; D not certain. Germline values: CDR1 MGHRA, CDR2 YSYEKL. The CDR3 totals 13 residues.

V gene TRBV5-5 combines with J gene TRBJ1-1; 7 nucleotides align to TRBD1. This CDR3 is built from 15 residues. V shed 0 bases and J 4 bases; nucleotides not matched to a gene: 6. From germline, CDR1 is SGHKS and CDR2 YYEKEE (reference sequence). The CDR3 region has the DNA TGTGCCAGCAGCTTGGCGCCCCAGGGGGGCACTGAAGCTTTCTTT. Protein sequence: CASSLAPQGGTEAFF.

V and J are TRBV11-2 and TRBJ2-3, with D unresolved. V dropped 9 bases and J dropped 1 base, with 11 bases sitting between them. Per the germline V gene, CDR1 is SGHAT and CDR2 is FQNNGV. The CDR3 loop spans 13 amino acids. The CDR3 region has the DNA TGTGCCAGTATCTTATCTCGCACAGATACGCAGTATTTT. Translating it yields CASILSRTDTQYF. The whole variable domain, remainder taken from reference TRBV11-2 and TRBJ2-3, is EAGVAQSPRYKIIEKRQSVAFWCNPISGHATLYWYQQILGQGPKLLIQFQNNGVVDDSQLPKDRFSAERLKGVDSTLKIQPAKLEDSAVYLCASILSRTDTQYFGPGTRLTVL.

As regards this clonotype: A read error may explain this, as a much larger clone is one base away. V and J are TRBV5-4 and TRBJ2-2; 7 bases map to TRBD1. Germline CDR1 and CDR2: SGHNT and YYREEE (reference sequence). There are 13 residues in the CDR3. Trimming took 1 base from V and 6 from J; bases not matched to a gene: 0. As DNA, the CDR3 is TGTGCCAGCAGCTTGACAGGGGCCGGGGAGCTGTTTTTT. Protein: CASSLTGAGELFF.

A word on this clonotype: This clone may be a read error of a much larger clone one base away. The chain uses TRBV28 and TRBJ2-1; unclear D gene. The germline V gene encodes CDR1 MDHEN and CDR2 SYDVKM. The CDR3 sequence is 14 residues long. V was cut by 1 base and J by 3 bases, with 7 bases left in between. This CDR3 reads CASSLSGDYNEQFF. CDR3 coding DNA: TGTGCCAGCAGTTTATCTGGGGACTACAATGAGCAGTTCTTC.

On this clonotype itself: The junction shows a germline mismatch at one end, possibly a read error. The rearrangement links TRBV4-1 to TRBJ2-6; TRBD1 might be the D (6 bases). Germline V gene data show CDR1 as MGHRA and CDR2 as YSYEKL. The CDR3 sequence is 18 residues long. The CDR3, as DNA: TGCGCCAGCAGCCAAGTAAGGGGGTGGTCCTCTGAGGTCAACGTCCTGTCTTTC. Its protein product is CASSQVRGWSSEVNVLSF.

Of note for this clonotype: One end of the junction does not line up with germline, which may come from a read error. The chain uses TRBV11-2 and TRBJ2-1; D assignment may be TRBD1 or TRBD2 (6 bases each). Germline V lookup: CDR1 SGHAT, CDR2 FQNNGV. The CDR3 is 14 amino acids. DNA for the CDR3: TGCGCCAGCAGCTCCACGGGGGCATCCAATGAGCAGTTATTC. It encodes CASSSTGASNEQLF.

Comments on this clonotype: One junction end does not reproduce the germline sequence, and a read error may be involved. The J gene is TRBJ2-4, the V gene TRBV20-1; tentatively, D is TRBD2 (6 bases). Per the germline V gene, CDR1 is DFQATT and CDR2 is SNEGSKA (reference sequence). The CDR3 loop spans 14 amino acids. The DNA of the CDR3 is TGCACTGCAAAGGGACTGACAGCCGAAAACATTCAGTACTTC. Translation gives CTAKGLTAENIQYF.

Worth noting for this clonotype: The junction does not match germline at one end; this may be a read error. This chain joins TRBV28 and TRBJ1-4; no clear D. Germline CDR1 MDHEN, CDR2 SYDVKM. The CDR3 runs 14 residues. CDR3 bases: TGTGCCAACAGTGCTGTGGGTACTAATGAAAAACTGTTTTTT. Translated: CANSAVGTNEKLFF. The whole variable domain, remainder taken from reference TRBV28 and TRBJ1-4, is DVKVTQSSRYLVKRTGEKVFLECVQDMDHENMFWYRQDPGLGLRLIYFSYDVKMKEKGDIPEGYSVSREKKERFSLILESASTNQTSMYLCANSAVGTNEKLFFGSGTQLSVL.